A selection of T cell receptor beta chains follows, all from one sample in a study of cytomegalovirus exposure and HLA in healthy donors. Sequenced by immunoSEQ multiplex PCR; TCRdb stores in-frame clones only, minus some. The sample contains 40,000 to 55,000 clones, around 82% of which appear only once. Sequencing input: PBMCs. The receptors come from a boy between 5 and 17 years old in good health and CMV-seropositive. Both conserved end residues are trimmed from each CDR3. Fields, in order: J gene, D gene, V gene, CDR3 protein. D genes are given only for firm matches.

TRBJ2-7 | . | TRBV2 | ASSDVSGYPPYEQY
TRBJ1-2 | TRBD1 | TRBV19 | ASRRAGGKTRDGYT
TRBJ2-7 | TRBD2 | TRBV5-4 | ASRFWGGYEQY
TRBJ2-1 | TRBD1 | TRBV5-4 | ASSLRDSYNEQF
TRBJ2-1 | . | TRBV20-1 | SGGVIDEQF
TRBJ2-7 | TRBD1 | TRBV5-6 | ASSLIAGQDY
TRBJ1-1 | . | TRBV6-5 | ASSSDSNTEAF
TRBJ2-5 | . | TRBV9 | ASSVAVRNSQETQY
TRBJ1-1 | . | TRBV6-6 | ASLTRADTEAF
TRBJ1-1 | . | TRBV27 | ASKQNTEAF
TRBJ1-1 | . | TRBV6-1 | ASSEVGFSDTEAF
TRBJ1-1 | TRBD1 | TRBV19 | ASRGAPGGIGTEAF
TRBJ1-2 | . | TRBV19 | ASSIAAGALYGYT
TRBJ1-1 | . | TRBV19 | ASSILGRGTEAF
TRBJ2-2 | . | TRBV19 | ASSIARITRTGELF
TRBJ2-7 | . | TRBV2 | ASSEAQGYEQY
TRBJ2-1 | TRBD2 | TRBV5-1 | ASSRRGLAGGNEQF
TRBJ2-1 | . | TRBV5-4 | ASSLVVTTGNEQF
TRBJ1-5 | . | TRBV5-4 | ASSHSQPQH
TRBJ2-7 | . | TRBV11-2 | ASSAPRLGFYEQY
TRBJ1-5 | . | TRBV5-1 | ASSSDNSNQPQH
TRBJ2-5 | TRBD1 | TRBV7-3 | ASSPRTGLGETQY
TRBJ2-2 | . | TRBV5-1 | ASKTSRGLNTGELF
TRBJ2-3 | TRBD1 | TRBV5-6 | ASSSTGVTDTQY
TRBJ1-5 | . | TRBV5-5 | ASSLEGGGNQPQH
TRBJ1-1 | TRBD1 | TRBV7-9 | ASSPYRGGRFAEAF
TRBJ2-1 | . | TRBV25-1 | ASSEFLNEQF
TRBJ2-7 | TRBD1 | TRBV13 | ASSLGQGYEQY
TRBJ2-5 | TRBD1 | TRBV5-1 | ASSSGQAQETQY
TRBJ2-1 | TRBD1 | TRBV6-1 | ASTSTGKQF
TRBJ2-7 | TRBD1 | TRBV9 | ASSARDSTYEQY
TRBJ1-1 | TRBD1 | TRBV6-1 | ASLTGTDTEAF
TRBJ2-5 | . | TRBV5-5 | ASRSSVGPAGTQY
TRBJ1-4 | . | TRBV5-8 | ASSLTLSSGKLF
TRBJ1-2 | . | TRBV29-1 | SAGPGVDGYT
TRBJ2-1 | TRBD2 | TRBV6-1 | ASSETSGGVGKQF
TRBJ2-1 | TRBD1 | TRBV9 | ASSVSPRTGMNEQF
TRBJ1-1 | . | TRBV7-3 | ASSFSGITEAF
TRBJ2-1 | . | TRBV6-5 | ASSYSGRNNEQF
TRBJ2-2 | TRBD1 | TRBV5-1 | ASSDPIGSQGAGTGELF
TRBJ1-4 | . | TRBV7-8 | ASSLRSGAANEKLF
TRBJ2-3 | TRBD1 | TRBV19 | ASSTAPRTGGTLGDTQY
. | . | TRBV4-1 | ASSQDWGGLSYEQY
TRBJ2-3 | . | TRBV4-2 | ASSQELAGTDTQY
TRBJ1-1 | . | TRBV18 | ASSPLKGGGTEAF
TRBJ2-1 | TRBD2 | TRBV6-1 | ASSEARGGPENEQF
TRBJ2-3 | . | TRBV2 | ASMLPDGRSTDTQY
TRBJ1-3 | . | TRBV5-5 | ASSLGVGGGNTIY
TRBJ2-5 | TRBD1 | TRBV25-1 | ASSDSGTGVIEQY